This TCR beta chain stems from a study of shared clonotypes between healthy human individuals. Study-wide results and caveats: Sampling was confined to blood; repertoires within tissues likely differ.

Every subset's genomic DNA went evenly onto several immunoSEQ plates. Sequencing was performed with immunoSEQ multiplex PCR; in TCRdb, only in-frame clones are kept and a portion is missing. The table includes hundreds of thousands of clones, 70% to 80% detected once. This clone occurred many times. Its antigen is as yet unknown. There are 15 residues in the CDR3. Trimming removed 4 bases at V and 1 base at J, with 14 bases between. Per the germline V gene, CDR1 is SGDLS and CDR2 is YYNGEE. This receptor was taken from a woman in her 40s in good health. Some clones in this sample may be carry-over from other donors' samples. V gene TRBV9 combines with J gene TRBJ1-1, with D unclear. The sequenced material came from PBMCs. CDR3 nucleotides: TGTGCCAGCAGCCCCAGCGGGCCTACGAACACTGAAGCTTTCTTT. Translating it yields CASSPSGPTNTEAFF.